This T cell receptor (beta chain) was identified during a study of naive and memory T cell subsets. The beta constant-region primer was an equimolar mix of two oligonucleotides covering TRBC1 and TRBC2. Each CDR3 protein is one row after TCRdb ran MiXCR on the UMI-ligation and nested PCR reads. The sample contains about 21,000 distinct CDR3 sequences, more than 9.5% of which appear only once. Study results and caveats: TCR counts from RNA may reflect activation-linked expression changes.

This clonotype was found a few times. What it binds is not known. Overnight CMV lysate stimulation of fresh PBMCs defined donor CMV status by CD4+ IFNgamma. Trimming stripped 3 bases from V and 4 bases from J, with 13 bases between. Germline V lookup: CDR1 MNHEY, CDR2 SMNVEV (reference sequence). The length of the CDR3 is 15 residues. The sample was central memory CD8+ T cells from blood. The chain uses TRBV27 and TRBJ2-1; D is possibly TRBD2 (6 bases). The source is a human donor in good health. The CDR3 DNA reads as TGTGCCAGCAGTTTTTTTAGCGGAGGATACAATGAGCAGTTCTTC. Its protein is CASSFFSGGYNEQFF.